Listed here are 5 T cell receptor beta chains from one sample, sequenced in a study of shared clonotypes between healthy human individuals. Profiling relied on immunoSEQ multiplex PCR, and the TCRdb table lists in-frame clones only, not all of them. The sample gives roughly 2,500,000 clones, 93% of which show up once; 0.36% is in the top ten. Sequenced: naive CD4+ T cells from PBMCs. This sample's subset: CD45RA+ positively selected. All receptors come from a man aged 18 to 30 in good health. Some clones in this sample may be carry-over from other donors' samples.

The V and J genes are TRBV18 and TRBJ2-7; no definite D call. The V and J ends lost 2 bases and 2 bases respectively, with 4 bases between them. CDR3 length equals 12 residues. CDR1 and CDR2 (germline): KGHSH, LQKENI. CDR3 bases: TGTGCCAGCTCACCATTTGCCTACGAGCAGTACTTC. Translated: CASSPFAYEQYF.

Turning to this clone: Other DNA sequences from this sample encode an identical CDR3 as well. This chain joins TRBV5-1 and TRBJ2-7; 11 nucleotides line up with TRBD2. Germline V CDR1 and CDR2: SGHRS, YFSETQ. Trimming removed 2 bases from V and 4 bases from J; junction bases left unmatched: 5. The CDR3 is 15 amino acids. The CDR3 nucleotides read TGCGCCAGCAGCTTAGTAGCGGGAGGGCGGTACGAGCAGTACTTC. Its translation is CASSLVAGGRYEQYF.

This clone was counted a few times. Here the CDR3 DNA reads TGTGCCAGCTCGGCGGGGAGCAATCAGCCCCAGCATTTT. It encodes CASSAGSNQPQHF. This chain uses TRBV7-3 with TRBJ1-5; D is ambiguous. The CDR3 has 13 amino acids. Trimming shortened V by 8 bases and J by 1 base, and 9 bases separated the two germline ends. CDR1 is SGHTA and CDR2 is FQGTGA in the germline V gene.

The CDR3 sequence: CASSQQVQNQPQHF. CDR3 coding DNA: TGTGCCAGCAGCCAACAGGTTCAAAATCAGCCCCAGCATTTT. This chain links TRBV7-2 with TRBJ1-5; tentative D call: TRBD1 (5 bases). CDR1 and CDR2 from the germline V gene are SGHTA and FQGNSA. The CDR3 contains 14 residues. The germline V and J ends were trimmed by 5 bases and 4 bases, with 12 bases remaining between them. Full variable domain (missing parts from reference TRBV7-2 and TRBJ1-5): GAGVSQSPSNKVTEKGKDVELRCDPISGHTALYWYRQSLGQGLEFLIYFQGNSAPDKSGLPSDRFSAERTGGSVSTLTIQRTQQEDSAVYLCASSQQVQNQPQHFGDGTRLSIL.

The CDR3 DNA follows: TGTGCCAGCAGTCCCCTCCCGACAGGGCAAGAGACCCAGTACTTC. It is translated as CASSPLPTGQETQYF. V and J are TRBV6-6 and TRBJ2-5; 7 positions match TRBD1. Germline loops: CDR1 MNHNY, CDR2 SVGAGI (reference sequence). The CDR3 is 15 amino acids. V shed 5 bases, J shed 2 bases, and the junction held 8 bases outside the gene matches.